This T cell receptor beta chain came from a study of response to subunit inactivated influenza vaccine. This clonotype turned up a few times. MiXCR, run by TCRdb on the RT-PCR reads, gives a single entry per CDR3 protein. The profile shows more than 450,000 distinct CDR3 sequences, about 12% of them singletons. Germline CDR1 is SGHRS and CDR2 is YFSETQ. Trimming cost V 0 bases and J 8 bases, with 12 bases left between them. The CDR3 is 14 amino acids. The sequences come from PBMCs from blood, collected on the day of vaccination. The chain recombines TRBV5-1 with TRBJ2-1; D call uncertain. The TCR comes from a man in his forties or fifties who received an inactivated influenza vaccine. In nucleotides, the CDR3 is TGCGCCAGCAGCTTGGGTGGGTTTATGGATGAGCAGTTCTTC. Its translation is CASSLGGFMDEQFF.